This T cell receptor beta chain was sequenced in a study of shared clonotypes between healthy human individuals. In the study overall: Per-donor plates numbered three CD4 naive, three CD4 memory, two CD8 naive and one CD8 memory.

Regarding this clone: Its antigen remains unidentified.

Deep level was the assay's run setting. Original processing notes: For the immunoSEQ data, sequences were junction-only without quality scores, so filtering differed. The protocol was immunoSEQ multiplex PCR, while the TCRdb copy is restricted to in-frame clones and leaves out a portion. V and J calls and clone size follow that table, whereas D and trimming were derived from the DNA. The sample lists around 1,900,000 clones; about 93% were seen once. Study-wide results and limits: Larger richness was generally estimated for naive than memory subsets.

It was CD45RO-negative cells, positively selected for CCR7, that made up naive CD8 cells, with terminally differentiated effector memory CD45RA+ cells excluded. This clonotype was sampled from a man between 18 and 29 years old in good health. Some clones in this sample may be carry-over from other donors' samples. Material for sequencing was naive CD8+ T cells from PBMCs.

CDR3 bases: TGTGCCAGCAGTTTAGTCAGCCAGGGCTATGGCTACACCTTC. It yields the protein CASSLVSQGYGYTF. The chain links TRBV28 to TRBJ1-2; TRBD1 might be the D (5 bases). V lost 2 bases, J lost 4 bases, and 11 bases lay in between. Per germline, CDR1 MDHEN and CDR2 SYDVKM. The CDR3 sequence is 14 residues long.